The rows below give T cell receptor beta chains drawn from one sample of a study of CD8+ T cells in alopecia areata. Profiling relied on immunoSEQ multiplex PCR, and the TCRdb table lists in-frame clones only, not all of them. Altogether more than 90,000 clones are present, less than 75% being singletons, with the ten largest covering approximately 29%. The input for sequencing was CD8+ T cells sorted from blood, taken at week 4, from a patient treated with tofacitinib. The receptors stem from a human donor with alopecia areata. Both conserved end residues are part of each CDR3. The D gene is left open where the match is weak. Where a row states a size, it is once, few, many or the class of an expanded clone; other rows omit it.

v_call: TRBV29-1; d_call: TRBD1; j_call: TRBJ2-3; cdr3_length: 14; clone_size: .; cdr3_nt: TGCAGCGTTGCGGGACAGGACGGCGGGGATACGCAGTATTTT; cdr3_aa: CSVAGQDGGDTQYF
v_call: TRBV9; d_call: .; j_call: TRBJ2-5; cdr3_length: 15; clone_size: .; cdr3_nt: TGTGCCAGCAGCCCCGGGGCCACTAGCCGAGTGACCCAGTACTTC; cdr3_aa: CASSPGATSRVTQYF
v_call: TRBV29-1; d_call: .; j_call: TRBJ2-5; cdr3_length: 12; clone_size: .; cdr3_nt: TGCAGCGTTGTGGTGGGCCAAGAGACCCAGTACTTC; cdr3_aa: CSVVVGQETQYF
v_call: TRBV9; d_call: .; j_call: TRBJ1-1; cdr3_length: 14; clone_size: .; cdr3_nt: TGTGCCAGCAGCGTTCAAGAGCTGTACTCTGAAGCTTTCTTT; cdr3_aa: CASSVQELYSEAFF
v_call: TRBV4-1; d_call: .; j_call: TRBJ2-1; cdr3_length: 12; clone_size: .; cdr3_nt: TGCGCCAGCAGCCAAGTTCCTGGTGAGCAGTTCTTC; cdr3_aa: CASSQVPGEQFF
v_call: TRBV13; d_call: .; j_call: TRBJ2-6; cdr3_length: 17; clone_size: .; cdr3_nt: TGTGCCAGCAGCTCGGCGACCGATTCCTCTGGGGCCAACGTCCTGACTTTC; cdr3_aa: CASSSATDSSGANVLTF
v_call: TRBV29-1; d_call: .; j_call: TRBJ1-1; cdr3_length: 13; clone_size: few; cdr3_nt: TGCAGCGTTCAGCAGGGGCTTTACACTGAAGCTTTCTTT; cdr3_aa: CSVQQGLYTEAFF
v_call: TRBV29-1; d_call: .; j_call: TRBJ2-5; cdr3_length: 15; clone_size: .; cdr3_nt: TGCAGTGGCTCCCCGAGACAGGAGTACCAAGAGACCCAGTACTTC; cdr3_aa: CSGSPRQEYQETQYF
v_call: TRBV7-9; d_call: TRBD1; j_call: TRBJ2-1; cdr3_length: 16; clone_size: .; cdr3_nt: TGTGCCAGCAGCTTCCCGGAACAGGGGTACTACAATGAGCAGTTCTTC; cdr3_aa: CASSFPEQGYYNEQFF
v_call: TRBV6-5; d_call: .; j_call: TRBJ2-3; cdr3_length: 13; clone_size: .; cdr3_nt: TGTGCCAGCAGTTACGCTTCTGGGGATACGCAGTATTTT; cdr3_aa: CASSYASGDTQYF
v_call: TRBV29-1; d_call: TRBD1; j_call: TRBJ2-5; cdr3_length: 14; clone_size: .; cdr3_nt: TGCAGCGTTGGAGGTACAGGGGGCCAAGAGACCCAGTACTTC; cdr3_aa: CSVGGTGGQETQYF
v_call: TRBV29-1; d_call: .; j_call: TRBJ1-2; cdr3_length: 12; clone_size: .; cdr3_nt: TGCAGCGTTGAATCAGAGATCTATGGCTACACCTTC; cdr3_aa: CSVESEIYGYTF
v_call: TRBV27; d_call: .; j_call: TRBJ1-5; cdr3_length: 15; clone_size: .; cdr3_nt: TGTGCCAGCACCCAACACGGGGGACGGAATCAGCCCCAGCATTTT; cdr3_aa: CASTQHGGRNQPQHF
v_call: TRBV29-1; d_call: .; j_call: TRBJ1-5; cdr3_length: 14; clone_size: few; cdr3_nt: TGCAGCGTTCAAATTGCGGGACTAGATCAGCCCCAGCATTTT; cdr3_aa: CSVQIAGLDQPQHF
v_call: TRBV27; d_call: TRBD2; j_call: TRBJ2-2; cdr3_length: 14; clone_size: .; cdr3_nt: TGTGCCAGTGGCGGGGGGGCAAAGTCCGGGGAGCTGTTTTTT; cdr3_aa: CASGGGAKSGELFF
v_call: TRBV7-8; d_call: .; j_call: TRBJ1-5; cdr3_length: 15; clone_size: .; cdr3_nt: TGTGCCAGCAGCCCTGGACCAAACGGACGACAGCCCCAGCATTTT; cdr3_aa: CASSPGPNGRQPQHF
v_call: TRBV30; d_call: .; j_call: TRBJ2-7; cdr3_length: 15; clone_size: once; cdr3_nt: TGTGCCTGGAGTTTGCTACCCCAACTCGCCTACGAGCAGTACTTC; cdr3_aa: CAWSLLPQLAYEQYF
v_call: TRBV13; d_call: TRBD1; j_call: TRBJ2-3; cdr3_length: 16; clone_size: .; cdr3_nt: TGTGCCAGCAGCTTAGGGACAGGGGCTAGCACAGATACGCAGTATTTT; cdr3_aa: CASSLGTGASTDTQYF
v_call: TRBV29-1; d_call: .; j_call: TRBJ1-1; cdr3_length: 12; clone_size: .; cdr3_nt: TGCAGCGTCATTACTATGAACACTGAAGCTTTCTTT; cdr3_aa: CSVITMNTEAFF
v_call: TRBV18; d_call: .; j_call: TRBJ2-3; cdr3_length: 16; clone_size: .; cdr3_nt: TGTGCCAGCTCACCCACCCCTGACTCTAGCACAGATACGCAGTATTTT; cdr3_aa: CASSPTPDSSTDTQYF
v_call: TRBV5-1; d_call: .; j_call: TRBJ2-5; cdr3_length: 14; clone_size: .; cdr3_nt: TGCGCCAGCAGCTTGGAGGGGGGCCAAGAGACCCAGTACTTC; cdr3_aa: CASSLEGGQETQYF
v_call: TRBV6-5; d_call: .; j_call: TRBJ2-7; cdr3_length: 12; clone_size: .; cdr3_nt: TGTGCCAGCTTGGGGCAGGCCTACGAGCAGTACTTC; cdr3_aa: CASLGQAYEQYF
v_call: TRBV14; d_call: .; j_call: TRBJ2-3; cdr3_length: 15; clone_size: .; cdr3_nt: TGTGCCAGCAGCCTCCTCGGGGGGCCATTAGATACGCAGTATTTT; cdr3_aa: CASSLLGGPLDTQYF
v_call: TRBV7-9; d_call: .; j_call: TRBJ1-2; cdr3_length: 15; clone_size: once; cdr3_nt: TGTGCCAGCAGCTTAGGATCCTCCGGGACCTATGGCTACACCTTC; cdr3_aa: CASSLGSSGTYGYTF
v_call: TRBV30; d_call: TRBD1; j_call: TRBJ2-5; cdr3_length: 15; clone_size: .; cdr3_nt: TGTGCCTGGTCCGGTCTGGGACAGGAGCAAGAGACCCAGTACTTC; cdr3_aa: CAWSGLGQEQETQYF
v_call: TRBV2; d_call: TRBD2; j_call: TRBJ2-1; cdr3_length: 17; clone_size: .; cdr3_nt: TGTGCCAGCAGAGAACTAAGCGGGGGTAATTTGGACAATGAGCAGTTCTTC; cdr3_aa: CASRELSGGNLDNEQFF
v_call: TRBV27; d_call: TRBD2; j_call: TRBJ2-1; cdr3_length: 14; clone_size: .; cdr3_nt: TGTGCCAGCAGTTCGACTAGCGGGGGGACTGAGCAGTTCTTC; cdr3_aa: CASSSTSGGTEQFF
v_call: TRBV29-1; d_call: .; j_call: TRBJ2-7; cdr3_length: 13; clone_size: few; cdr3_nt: TGCAGCGTTGAAGGAGGGGGCTCCTACGAGCAGTACTTC; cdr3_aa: CSVEGGGSYEQYF
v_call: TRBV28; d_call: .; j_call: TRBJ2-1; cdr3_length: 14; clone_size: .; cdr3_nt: TGTGCCAGCAGTTTCTACAGCTCCTACAATGAGCAGTTCTTC; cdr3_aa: CASSFYSSYNEQFF
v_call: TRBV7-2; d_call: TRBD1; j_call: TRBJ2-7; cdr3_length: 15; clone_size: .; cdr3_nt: TGTGCCAGCAGCTTTTACAGGGGAAATGGATACGAGCAGTACTTC; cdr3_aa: CASSFYRGNGYEQYF
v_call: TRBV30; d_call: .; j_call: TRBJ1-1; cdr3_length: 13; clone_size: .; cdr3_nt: TGTGCCTGGAGTGTATCAGGAGGCACTGAAGCTTTCTTT; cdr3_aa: CAWSVSGGTEAFF
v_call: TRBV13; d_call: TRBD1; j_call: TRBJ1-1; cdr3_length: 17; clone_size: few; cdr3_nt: TGTGCCAGCAGCTTAGCCGGGACAGAATACATGAACACTGAAGCTTTCTTT; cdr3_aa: CASSLAGTEYMNTEAFF
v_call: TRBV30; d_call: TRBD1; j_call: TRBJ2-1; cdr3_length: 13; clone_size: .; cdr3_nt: TGTGCCTGGGCTGGGACAGCCTACAATGAGCAGTTCTTC; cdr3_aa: CAWAGTAYNEQFF
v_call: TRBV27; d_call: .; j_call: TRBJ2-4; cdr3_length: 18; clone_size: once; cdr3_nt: TGTGCCAGCAGCACCCTTTGGACGGCCAAATCAGGCAAAAACATTCAGTACTTC; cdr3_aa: CASSTLWTAKSGKNIQYF
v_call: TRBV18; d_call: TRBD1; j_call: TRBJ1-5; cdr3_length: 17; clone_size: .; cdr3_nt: TGTGCCAGCTCACCACCTGCTACAGGGGGCGAGGGTCAGCCCCAGCATTTT; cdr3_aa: CASSPPATGGEGQPQHF
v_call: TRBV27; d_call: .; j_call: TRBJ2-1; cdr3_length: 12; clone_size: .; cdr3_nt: TGTGCCAGCAGTTTAAGGTTGGATGAGCAGTTCTTC; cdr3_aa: CASSLRLDEQFF
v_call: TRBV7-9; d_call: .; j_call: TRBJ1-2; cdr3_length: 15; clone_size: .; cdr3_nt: TGTGCCAGCAGCTTAGACAGGTCCTCTTTCTCTGGCTACACCTTC; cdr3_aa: CASSLDRSSFSGYTF
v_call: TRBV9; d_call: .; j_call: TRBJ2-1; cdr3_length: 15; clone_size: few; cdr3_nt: TGTGCCAGCAGCGTAGAGGAGGGACAGAACAATGAGCAGTTCTTC; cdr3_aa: CASSVEEGQNNEQFF
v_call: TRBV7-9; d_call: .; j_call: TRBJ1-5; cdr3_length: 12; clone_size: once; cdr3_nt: TGTGCCAGCAGCTTTTACAATCAGCCCCAGCATTTT; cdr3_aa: CASSFYNQPQHF
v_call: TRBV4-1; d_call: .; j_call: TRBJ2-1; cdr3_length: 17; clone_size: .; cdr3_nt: TGCGCCAGCAGCCAAGATACGGGTGACAGCCCCTACAATGAGCAGTTCTTC; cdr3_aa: CASSQDTGDSPYNEQFF
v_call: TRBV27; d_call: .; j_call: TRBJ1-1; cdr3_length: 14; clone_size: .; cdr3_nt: TGTGCCAGCAGTTTCGGCAGGGTAAATACTGAAGCTTTCTTT; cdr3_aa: CASSFGRVNTEAFF
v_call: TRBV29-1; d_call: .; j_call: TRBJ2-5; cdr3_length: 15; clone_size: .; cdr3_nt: TGCAGCGTCCCACACCCACCCGGGTCTAGTAAGACCCAGTACTTC; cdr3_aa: CSVPHPPGSSKTQYF
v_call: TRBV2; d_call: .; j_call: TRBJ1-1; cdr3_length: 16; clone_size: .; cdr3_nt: TGTGCCAGCAGTGATTCAACTGGTGAGGGGGTGACTGAAGCTTTCTTT; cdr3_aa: CASSDSTGEGVTEAFF
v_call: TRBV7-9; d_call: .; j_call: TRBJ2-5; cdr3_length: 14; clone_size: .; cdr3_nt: TGTGCCAGCAGCATCCCGGGACATGACGAGACCCAGTACTTC; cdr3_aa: CASSIPGHDETQYF
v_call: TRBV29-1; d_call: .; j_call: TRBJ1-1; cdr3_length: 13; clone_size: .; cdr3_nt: TGCAGCGTTGAAGAGGGACGGAACACTGAAGCTTTCTTT; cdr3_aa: CSVEEGRNTEAFF
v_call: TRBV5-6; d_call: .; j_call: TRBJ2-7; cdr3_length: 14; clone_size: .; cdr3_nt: TGTGCCAGCAGCTTGGAGTTGAGCTCCTACGAGCAGTACTTC; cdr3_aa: CASSLELSSYEQYF
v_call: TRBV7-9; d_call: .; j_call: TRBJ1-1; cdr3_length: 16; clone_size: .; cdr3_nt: TGTGCCAGCAGCTTATCACCAGGGGAAGGGGGCACTGAAGCTTTCTTT; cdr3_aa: CASSLSPGEGGTEAFF
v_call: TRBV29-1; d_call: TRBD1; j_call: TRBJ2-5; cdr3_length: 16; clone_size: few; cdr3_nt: TGCAGCGTTGAAGAACGAGGGGGCTGGGGTGGAGAGACCCAGTACTTC; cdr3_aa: CSVEERGGWGGETQYF
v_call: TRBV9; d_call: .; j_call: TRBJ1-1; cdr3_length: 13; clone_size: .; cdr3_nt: TGTGCCAGCAGCGTCGGGGCGGGCACTGAAGCTTTCTTT; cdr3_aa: CASSVGAGTEAFF
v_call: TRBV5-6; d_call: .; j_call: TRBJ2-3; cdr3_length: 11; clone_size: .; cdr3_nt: TGTGCCAGCAGCTTGGCAGATACGCAGTATTTT; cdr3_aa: CASSLADTQYF
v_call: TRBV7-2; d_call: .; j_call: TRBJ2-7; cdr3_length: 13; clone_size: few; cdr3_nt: TGTGCCAGCAGCTTGGACAGCTCCTACGAGCAGTACTTC; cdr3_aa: CASSLDSSYEQYF
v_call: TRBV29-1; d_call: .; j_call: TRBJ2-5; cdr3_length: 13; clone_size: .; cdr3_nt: TGCAGCGTTGACCGGACGTCGCAAGAGACCCAGTACTTC; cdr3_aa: CSVDRTSQETQYF
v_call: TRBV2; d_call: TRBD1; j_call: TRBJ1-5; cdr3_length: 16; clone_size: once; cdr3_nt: TGTGCCAGCAGTGACCAGGGGGACGCGCGCAATCAGCCCCAGCATTTT; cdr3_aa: CASSDQGDARNQPQHF
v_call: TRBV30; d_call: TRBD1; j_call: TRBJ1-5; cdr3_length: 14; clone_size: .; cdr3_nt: TGTGCCTGGACCCCGGGACAGGGCAATCAGCCCCAGCATTTT; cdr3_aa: CAWTPGQGNQPQHF